This T cell receptor (beta chain) originates from a study of human T cells and chemical hapten exposure. This clonotype has only a few counts. Time point specified: pre-sensitization, week 0. The treatment here: therapeutic diphenylcyclopropenone sensitization with weekly scalp DPC. TCRdb analysed the RACE reads with MiXCR anew, one entry per CDR3 protein. In the table there are about 39,000 distinct CDR3 sequences, around 12% of which are singletons. CDR3 length: 13 residues. V shed 3 bases and J shed 4 bases, with 7 bases lying between them. Looked up from germline, CDR1 is MNHEY and CDR2 is SVGEGT. The gene calls are TRBV6-2 or TRBV6-3 and TRBJ1-5; D not resolved. The receptor's source is a woman aged 30 to 39 with alopecia areata. Some clones in this sample may be carry-over from other donors' samples. This sample comprised whole blood, obtained in connection with sensitization to the hapten diphenylcyclopropenone (DPC). DNA for the CDR3: TGTGCCAGCAGTTATGACAAAAATCAGCCCCAGCATTTT. Its protein product is CASSYDKNQPQHF.